A selection of T cell receptor beta chains follows, all from one sample in a study. From the RT-PCR reads, TCRdb called clonotypes with MiXCR, one entry per CDR3 protein. In the table there are 650,000 to 800,000 distinct CDR3 sequences, approximately 15% of which are singletons. Sequencing was done on a sample of memory CD4+ T cells from blood. The receptors stem from a female donor in good health, serving as a healthy control. The CDR3 runs from the conserved cysteine through the conserved F or W. D genes are given only for firm matches. The size of a clone is reported for some rows only, either as once, few or many, or as a class for expanded clones.

V gene	D gene	J gene	clone size	CDR3 DNA	CDR3 protein
TRBV5-6	.	TRBJ2-2	many	TGTGCCAGCAGCTTGGCCGTCAGGACCGGGGAGCTGTTTTTT	CASSLAVRTGELFF
TRBV4-3	TRBD2	TRBJ2-7	many	TGCGCCAGCAGCCAAGATCGGGGGGGCTACGAGCAGTACTTC	CASSQDRGGYEQYF
TRBV25-1	.	TRBJ2-2	.	TGTGCCAGCGGTAGCGTACTCCCGAACACCGGGGAGCTGTTTTTT	CASGSVLPNTGELFF
TRBV20-1	.	TRBJ2-1	many	TGCAGTGCGAAGGTGGGGGGCAATGAGCAGTTCTTC	CSAKVGGNEQFF
TRBV7-3	TRBD2	TRBJ2-3	few	TGTGCCAGCAGCCCGGGGACTAGCGGCCCCACAGATACGCAGTATTTT	CASSPGTSGPTDTQYF
TRBV20-1	.	TRBJ1-5	many	TGCAGTGCTAGTCGTGACCTTAGCAATCAGCCCCAGCATTTT	CSASRDLSNQPQHF
TRBV10-3	.	TRBJ2-3	.	TGTGCCATCAGCTTAGACAAATTATCAGATACGCAGTATTTT	CAISLDKLSDTQYF
TRBV5-4	.	TRBJ1-5	many	TGTGCCAGCAGCTTGGGGGCACCTGATAGCAATCAGCCCCAGCATTTT	CASSLGAPDSNQPQHF
TRBV5-5	.	TRBJ1-6	.	TGTGCCAGCAGCCCGACCCCGGGGGGTTATAATTCACCCCTCCACTTT	CASSPTPGGYNSPLHF
TRBV9	TRBD2	TRBJ2-3	.	TGTGCCAGCAGCGTAGGAACGGGAGCGGGGACAGATACGCAGTATTTT	CASSVGTGAGTDTQYF
TRBV4-3	TRBD2	TRBJ2-5	.	TGCGCCAGCAGCCAGGGAGGGTCGGCGGGGGAAGAGACCCAGTACTTC	CASSQGGSAGEETQYF
TRBV29-1	.	TRBJ2-7	many	TGCAGCGTTGTTGGGGACCGCTACGAGCAGTACTTC	CSVVGDRYEQYF
TRBV28	.	TRBJ1-1	few	TGTGCCAGCAGTTTATGGGGGGAGGGGGTTAAGAACACTGAAGCTTTCTTT	CASSLWGEGVKNTEAFF
TRBV5-1	TRBD2	TRBJ2-1	few	TGCGCCAGCAGCTTGGATAGCGGGGACTACAATGAGCAGTTCTTC	CASSLDSGDYNEQFF
TRBV20-1	TRBD1	TRBJ1-2	few	TGCAGTGGCCTCGGGACAGGGGTTTGGCGTGGCTATGGCTACACCTTC	CSGLGTGVWRGYGYTF
TRBV7-2	TRBD1	TRBJ1-1	few	TGTGCCAGCAGCGCCGGGACAGGCCTGAACACTGAAGCTTTCTTT	CASSAGTGLNTEAFF
TRBV6-5	.	TRBJ2-6	many	TGTGCCAGCAGTTACTCGATAGGGGCAACTTCTGGGGCCAACGTCCTGACTTTC	CASSYSIGATSGANVLTF
TRBV5-1	TRBD2	TRBJ2-3	.	TGCGCCAGCAGCCGCGGACTAGCGGGAGGGAGCACAGATACGCAGTATTTT	CASSRGLAGGSTDTQYF
TRBV6-5	.	TRBJ2-7	.	TGTGCCAGCAGTTACTCGACCCCCGGGAGCGGCCTCTCCTACGAGCAGTACTTC	CASSYSTPGSGLSYEQYF
TRBV6-5	TRBD1	TRBJ1-1	many	TGTGCCAGCGGACAGGGCGGCACTGAAGCTTTCTTT	CASGQGGTEAFF
TRBV9	TRBD2	TRBJ2-1	.	TGTGCCAGCAGCGGGGGACTAGCGGGAGAGCTAGCGTTCTTC	CASSGGLAGELAFF
TRBV5-1	.	TRBJ2-2	.	TGCGCCAGCAGCTCACCCCAGGGGTACACCGGGGAGCTGTTTTTT	CASSSPQGYTGELFF
TRBV6-5	TRBD1	TRBJ1-6	few	TGTGCCAGCAGTGAGGGGACAGGGGGTTTCTCCTATAATTCACCCCTCCACTTT	CASSEGTGGFSYNSPLHF
TRBV12-3/TRBV12-4	TRBD1	TRBJ1-2	.	TGTGCCAGCAGTTTTGGACAGGGGTTCTATGGCTACACCTTC	CASSFGQGFYGYTF
TRBV20-1	.	TRBJ2-5	few	TGCAGTGCTAGAGACCCGAGTAAGACGGTCCAAGAGACCCAGTACTTC	CSARDPSKTVQETQYF
TRBV10-2	.	TRBJ2-4	few	TGCGCCAGCAGTAGGGAATCGATAGAAGGCATTCAGTACTTC	CASSRESIEGIQYF
TRBV28	TRBD1	TRBJ2-7	.	TGTGCCAGCAGAAGGGACAGAAGGAACTCCTACGAGCAGTACTTC	CASRRDRRNSYEQYF
TRBV12-3/TRBV12-4	.	TRBJ2-2	many	TGTGCCAGCAGTCCGGACGGATACACCGGGGAGCTGTTTTTT	CASSPDGYTGELFF
TRBV7-3	TRBD2	TRBJ2-1	.	TGTGCCGAAGAGCTGATTTCGGGCGGGAGGCCGAATGAGCAGTTCTTC	CAEELISGGRPNEQFF
TRBV12-3/TRBV12-4	.	TRBJ2-4	many	TGTGCCAGCAGTTTAAGTGAGGGTTTTAACATTCAGTACTTC	CASSLSEGFNIQYF
TRBV12-3/TRBV12-4	.	TRBJ1-5	.	TGTGCCAGCAGTTTAGCTTCGCGCGGGGGTTTTAGCAATCAGCCCCAGCATTTT	CASSLASRGGFSNQPQHF
TRBV19	.	TRBJ1-2	.	TGTGCCAGTGGGGCGGCAGGGACGGTCGGCTACACCTTC	CASGAAGTVGYTF
TRBV5-1	.	TRBJ2-5	once	TGCGCCAGCAGCATCGGGGGTCTCACACAAGAGACCCAGTACTTC	CASSIGGLTQETQYF
TRBV10-2	TRBD2	TRBJ2-3	.	TGCGCCAGCAGACTCACCCTAGCGGGAGGGTCAGATACGCAGTATTTT	CASRLTLAGGSDTQYF
TRBV5-1	TRBD1	TRBJ1-2	many	TGCGCCAGCAGCTTGGACGGACAGGGGGCCTATGGCTACACCTTC	CASSLDGQGAYGYTF
TRBV10-3	.	TRBJ1-1	.	TGTGCCAGCCGACAGGTGCCGGGGACTGAAGCTTTCTTT	CASRQVPGTEAFF
TRBV4-3	.	TRBJ1-1	.	TGCGCCAGCAGCCAAGCGGAGGTCCGAGTCACTGAAGCTTTCTTT	CASSQAEVRVTEAFF
TRBV29-1	TRBD2	TRBJ2-5	.	TGCAGCGGCCGGGGGGGGCCAGAGACCCAGTACTTC	CSGRGGPETQYF
TRBV6-5	TRBD1	TRBJ1-1	few	TGTGCCAGCAGACTACAGGGGAAAGCTTTCTTT	CASRLQGKAFF
TRBV15	.	TRBJ2-7	few	TGTGCCACCAGCAGAGATATAGAATCCTACGAGCAGTACTTC	CATSRDIESYEQYF
TRBV7-2	.	TRBJ2-3	many	TGTGCCAGCAGCTTAAGGCAGGGTGGCACAGATACGCAGTATTTT	CASSLRQGGTDTQYF
TRBV12-3/TRBV12-4	TRBD2	TRBJ2-3	few	TGTGCCAGCAGTCCCCACCTAGCGGGAGCCCCCACAGATACGCAGTATTTT	CASSPHLAGAPTDTQYF
TRBV4-3	.	TRBJ1-2	many	TGCGCCAGCAGCCAAGAATCCTGGCAGGGTAGGGGCTACACCTTC	CASSQESWQGRGYTF
TRBV7-9	.	TRBJ2-5	.	TGTGCCAGCAGCTTGGGGCTGTGGGAGACCCAGTACTTC	CASSLGLWETQYF
TRBV20-1	.	TRBJ1-1	many	TGCAGTGCTAGAGTCCAGAAGAACAGTGAAGCTTTCTTT	CSARVQKNSEAFF
TRBV7-9	TRBD2	TRBJ2-7	.	TGTGCCAGCAGCTCCGGGACTAGCGGAATACAGTACTTC	CASSSGTSGIQYF